The entry below gives a single T cell receptor (beta chain) sequence along with its context. This CDR3 has 15 residues. V lost 7 bases, J lost 2 bases, and 4 bases stayed unmatched. Germline V gene lookup returns CDR1 MNHEY and CDR2 SMNVEV (reference sequence). These data belong to a study of blood T cell repertoires in COVID-19. Study information: T cells, B-cell-depleted T cells, or PBMCs provided the cDNA or gDNA that served as material.

In the authors' methods: Scientists estimated how many nucleated cells there were by amplifying reference gene primers. Assay used: immunoSEQ multiplex PCR; TCRdb lists only in-frame clones, some missing. For V, J and clone size, that table is used; D and trimming come from the DNA. Among about 87,000 clones listed, about four fifths were seen once. Sequencing used peripheral blood. This chain links TRBV27 with TRBJ2-3; TRBD2 matches at 12 bases. This TCR was sampled from a woman aged 70-85 years with acute or convalescent COVID-19. The CDR3 nucleotides are TGTGCCAGCACTACTAGCGGGGGGAACACAGATACGCAGTATTTT. This codes for CASTTSGGNTDTQYF.